This entry is about one T cell receptor beta chain. Its antigen is undetermined. This sample is part of a study of cytomegalovirus exposure and HLA in healthy donors. Vbeta (60) and Jbeta (13) primers were used in the PCR. Sequencing used immunoSEQ multiplex PCR; TCRdb keeps in-frame clones, though not all of them. Altogether about 160,000 clones are present, around four fifths being singletons, with the ten largest covering approximately 1.2%. The study's findings and limits: In the analysis, some V segments, TRBV6-2 and TRBV6-3 included, were excluded as indistinguishable.

The CDR3 covers 13 residues. Germline values: CDR1 LNHDA, CDR2 SQIVND (reference sequence). The junction had 3 bases not matched to a gene; V was cut back by 5 bases and J by 2 bases. Sequences were obtained from PBMCs. The source of this sequence is a man aged 25-45 years in good health and CMV-seronegative. This rearrangement joins TRBV19 to TRBJ2-7; 7 bases are shared with TRBD1. CDR3 coding DNA: TGTGCCAGTAGTTCGGGACAGACCTACGAGCAGTACTTC. Translated, it gives CASSSGQTYEQYF. The full variable domain, rest sourced from reference TRBV19 and TRBJ2-7, is DGGITQSPKYLFRKEGQNVTLSCEQNLNHDAMYWYRQDPGQGLRLIYYSQIVNDFQKGDIAEGYSVSREKKESFPLTVTSAQKNPTAFYLCASSSGQTYEQYFGPGTRLTVT.